The 6 T cell receptor beta chains reported below all come from one sample, sequenced in a study of identical twins. One entry per CDR3 protein results from TCRdb running MiXCR on the 5' RACE reads. The repertoire consists of roughly 1,500,000 distinct CDR3 sequences, with under 35% occurring once and the leading ten covering around 0.3%. Sequences were obtained from cord blood. These receptors came from a newborn girl in good health.

The chain carries TRBV18 and TRBJ2-5, with D maybe TRBD1 (6 bases). V lost 3 bases and J lost 4, with 15 bases in between. Germline CDR1 is KGHSH and CDR2 is LQKENI. The CDR3 totals 15 residues. CDR3 loop: CASSPRTAQGETQYF. As DNA, the CDR3 is TGTGCCAGCTCACCCCGGACAGCCCAAGGAGAGACCCAGTACTTC.

This clonotype was seen ten or more times. The chain combines TRBV12-3 or TRBV12-4 with TRBJ2-4; 8 bases agree with TRBD2. The CDR3 sequence is 11 residues long. V gave up 6 bases and J gave up 13 bases; unmatched junction bases: 5. CDR3 DNA: TGTGCCAGCAGCCCCGGGACTAGACAGTACTTC. Protein product: CASSPGTRQYF.

This clonotype has just a few counts. CDR3: CASIARVNSPLHF. The CDR3 DNA reads TGTGCCAGCATCGCCAGGGTAAATTCACCCCTCCACTTT. The genes are TRBV2 and TRBJ1-6; maybe TRBD1 (5 bases). This CDR3 spans 13 amino acids. The germline V gene encodes CDR1 SNHLY and CDR2 FYNNEI. V lost 7 bases and J 7 bases, leaving 11 bases between the germline ends.

In DNA, the CDR3 is TGTGCCAGCTCACCGGGAACAGGGCTAATTAACTATGGCTACACCTTC. Translated: CASSPGTGLINYGYTF. This chain links TRBV18 with TRBJ1-2; weak D call: TRBD1 (6 bases). The CDR3 has 16 amino acids. Germline assignment: CDR1 KGHSH and CDR2 LQKENI. Trimming removed 3 bases at V and 1 base at J, with 15 bases between. Full variable domain (missing parts from reference TRBV18 and TRBJ1-2): NAGVMQNPRHLVRRRGQEARLRCSPMKGHSHVYWYRQLPEEGLKFMVYLQKENIIDESGMPKERFSAEFPKEGPSILRIQQVVRGDSAAYFCASSPGTGLINYGYTFGSGTRLTVV.

This chain uses TRBV19 with TRBJ2-7, with TRBD1 identical over 8 bases. The V and J ends lost 5 bases and 5 bases, in that order; junction bases with no gene match: 5. Germline CDR1 reads LNHDA; CDR2 reads SQIVND (reference sequence). The length of the CDR3 is 13 residues. CDR3 DNA sequence: TGTGCCAGTAGTGGACAGGGTAACGACGAGCAGTACTTC. It specifies CASSGQGNDEQYF. The full variable domain, rest sourced from reference TRBV19 and TRBJ2-7, is DGGITQSPKYLFRKEGQNVTLSCEQNLNHDAMYWYRQDPGQGLRLIYYSQIVNDFQKGDIAEGYSVSREKKESFPLTVTSAQKNPTAFYLCASSGQGNDEQYFGPGTRLTVT.

This clonotype was observed many times. The V and J genes are TRBV4-2 and TRBJ2-3; 7 nucleotides align to TRBD2. The J segment lost 3 bases and the V segment lost 0 bases, leaving 6 bases of the junction unmatched. This CDR3 is built from 16 residues. The V gene's germline CDR1 is LGHNA and CDR2 YNFKEQ. The CDR3 DNA sequence: TGTGCCAGCAGCCAAGACGGGCTAGCGGTTACAGATACGCAGTATTTT. Protein product: CASSQDGLAVTDTQYF.